The present TCR beta chain was sequenced within a study of blood T cell repertoires in COVID-19. As for the study in general: Samples came from the United States, Italy and Spain, spanning acute and convalescent COVID-19. The analysed material was cDNA or gDNA that came from T cells, B-cell-depleted T cells, or PBMCs.

The Seattle site enrolled patients during active infection and followed them longitudinally. Source study methods: Amplification of reference gene primers was used by the study to estimate nucleated cell counts. Profiled with immunoSEQ multiplex PCR; TCRdb holds only in-frame clones, not every one. That table supplies the V and J calls and clone size; D and trimming were determined from the DNA. The repertoire holds about 430,000 clones, with around nine tenths as singletons. Trimming took 1 base from V and 5 from J, leaving 8 bases between them. CDR3 length: 14 amino acids. The V gene's germline CDR1 is KGHSH and CDR2 LQKENI.

Sequencing was carried out using peripheral blood. The sequence was collected from a man in his late teens or twenties with COVID-19, enrolled during active disease. The V and J genes are TRBV18 and TRBJ1-4; D gene unclear. In DNA form, the CDR3 reads TGTGCCAGCTCACCACAGGGAGCCAATGAAAAACTGTTTTTT. Its protein is CASSPQGANEKLFF. Combining the CDR3 with reference TRBV18 and TRBJ1-4 gives the whole variable domain NAGVMQNPRHLVRRRGQEARLRCSPMKGHSHVYWYRQLPEEGLKFMVYLQKENIIDESGMPKERFSAEFPKEGPSILRIQQVVRGDSAAYFCASSPQGANEKLFFGSGTQLSVL.